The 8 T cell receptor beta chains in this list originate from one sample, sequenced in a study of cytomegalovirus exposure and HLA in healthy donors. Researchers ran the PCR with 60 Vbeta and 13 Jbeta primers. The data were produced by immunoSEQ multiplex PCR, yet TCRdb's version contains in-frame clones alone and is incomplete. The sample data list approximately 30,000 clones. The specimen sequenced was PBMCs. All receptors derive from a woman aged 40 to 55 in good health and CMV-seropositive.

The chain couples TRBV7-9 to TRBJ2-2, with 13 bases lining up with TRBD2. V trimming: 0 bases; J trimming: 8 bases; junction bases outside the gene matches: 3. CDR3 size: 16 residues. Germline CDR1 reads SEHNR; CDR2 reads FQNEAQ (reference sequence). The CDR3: CASSLAGLAGKGELFF. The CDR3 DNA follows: TGTGCCAGCAGCTTAGCGGGACTAGCGGGAAAAGGGGAGCTGTTTTTT.

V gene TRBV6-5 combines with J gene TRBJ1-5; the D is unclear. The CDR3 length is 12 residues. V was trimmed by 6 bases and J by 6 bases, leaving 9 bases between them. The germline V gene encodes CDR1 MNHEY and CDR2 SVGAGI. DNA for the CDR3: TGTGCCAGCAGCTTACGGGGTCAGCCCCAGCATTTT. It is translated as CASSLRGQPQHF.

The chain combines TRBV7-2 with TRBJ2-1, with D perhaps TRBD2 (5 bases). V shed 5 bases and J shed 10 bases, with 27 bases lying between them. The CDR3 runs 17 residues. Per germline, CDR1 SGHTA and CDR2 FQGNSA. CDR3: CASSTLVGVELYVEQFF. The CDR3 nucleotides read TGTGCCAGCAGCACATTGGTGGGAGTGGAGTTGTACGTCGAGCAGTTCTTC.

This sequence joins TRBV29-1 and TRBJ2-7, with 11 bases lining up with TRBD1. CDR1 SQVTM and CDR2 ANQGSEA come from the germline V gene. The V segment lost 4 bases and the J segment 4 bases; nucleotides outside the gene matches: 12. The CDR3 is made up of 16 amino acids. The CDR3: CSVVGIVDRGPYEQYF. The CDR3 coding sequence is TGCAGCGTTGTCGGGATTGTGGACAGGGGGCCTTACGAGCAGTACTTC.

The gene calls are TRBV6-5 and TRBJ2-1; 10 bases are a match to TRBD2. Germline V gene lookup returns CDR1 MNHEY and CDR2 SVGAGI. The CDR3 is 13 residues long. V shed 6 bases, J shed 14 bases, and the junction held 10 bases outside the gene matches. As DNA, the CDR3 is TGTGCCAGCAGACCTCCCTCTAGCGGGAGAAAGTTCTTC. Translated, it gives CASRPPSSGRKFF.

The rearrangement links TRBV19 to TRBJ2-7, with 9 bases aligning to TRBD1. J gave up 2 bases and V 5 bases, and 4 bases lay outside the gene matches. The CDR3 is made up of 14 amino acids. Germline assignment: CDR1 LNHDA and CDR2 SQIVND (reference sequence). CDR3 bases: TGTGCCAGTAGTCCACGGACAGGGGCCTACGAGCAGTACTTC. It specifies CASSPRTGAYEQYF.

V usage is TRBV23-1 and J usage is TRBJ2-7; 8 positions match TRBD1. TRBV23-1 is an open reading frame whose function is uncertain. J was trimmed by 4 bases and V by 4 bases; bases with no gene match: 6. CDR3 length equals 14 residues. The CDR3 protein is CASSPTGGGYEQYF. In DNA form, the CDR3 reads TGCGCCAGCAGTCCCACAGGGGGTGGGTACGAGCAGTACTTC.

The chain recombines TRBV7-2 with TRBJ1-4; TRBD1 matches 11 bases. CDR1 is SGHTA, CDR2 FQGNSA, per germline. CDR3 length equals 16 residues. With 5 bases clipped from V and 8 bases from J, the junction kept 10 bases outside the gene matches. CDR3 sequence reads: CASSQVPGQGDEKLFF. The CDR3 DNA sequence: TGTGCCAGCAGCCAAGTTCCGGGACAGGGGGACGAAAAACTGTTTTTT.